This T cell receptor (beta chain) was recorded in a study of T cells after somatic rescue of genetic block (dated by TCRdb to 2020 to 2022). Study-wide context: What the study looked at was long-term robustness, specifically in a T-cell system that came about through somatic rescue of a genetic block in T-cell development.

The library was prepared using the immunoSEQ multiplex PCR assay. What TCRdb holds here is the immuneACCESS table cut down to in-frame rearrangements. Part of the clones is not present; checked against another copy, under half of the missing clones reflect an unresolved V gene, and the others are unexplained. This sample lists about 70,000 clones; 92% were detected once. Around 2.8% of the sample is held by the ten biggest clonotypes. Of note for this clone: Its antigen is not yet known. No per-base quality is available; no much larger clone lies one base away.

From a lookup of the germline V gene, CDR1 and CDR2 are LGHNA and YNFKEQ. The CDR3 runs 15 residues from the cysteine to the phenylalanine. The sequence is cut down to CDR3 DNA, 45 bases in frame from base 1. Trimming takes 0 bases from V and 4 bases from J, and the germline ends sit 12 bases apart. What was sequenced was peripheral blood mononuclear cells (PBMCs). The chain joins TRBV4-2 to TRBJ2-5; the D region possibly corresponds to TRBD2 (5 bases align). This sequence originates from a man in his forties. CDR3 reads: CASSQEALAGETQYF. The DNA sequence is TGTGCCAGCAGCCAAGAGGCGTTGGCGGGAGAGACCCAGTACTTC.